This T cell receptor beta chain came from a study of blood T cell repertoires in COVID-19. TCRdb keeps only in-frame clones here, not all; method: immunoSEQ multiplex PCR. The sample comprises 45,000 to 60,000 clones, roughly nine tenths of which are singletons, and roughly 2.3% rests with the top ten. Per germline, CDR1 MNHEY and CDR2 SVGAGI. The CDR3 runs to 15 residues. Trimming took 7 bases from V and 7 from J, leaving 20 bases between them. The TCR was taken from a human donor in a cohort sampled during active COVID-19. The sequencing input was peripheral blood. V is TRBV6-5 and J is TRBJ1-5; D remains ambiguous. The CDR3 DNA reads as TGTGCCAGCAATCAAAACGACCCCCAGGCCCAGCCCCAGCATTTT. Its protein is CASNQNDPQAQPQHF.